The 12 T cell receptor beta chains below were found in one sample sequenced in a study of vaccination effects on CD4 cells after COVID-19. Expansion with viral peptide pools was applied to antigen-specific CD4+ T cells by the ViraFEST assay prior to sequencing. Cultured cells yielded isolated CD4+ T cells after 10 to 11 days. Documented for the person is a PCR-confirmed SARS-CoV-2 infection occurring between March and December 2020. Method: immunoSEQ multiplex PCR; TCRdb's copy keeps in-frame clones and lacks some. The repertoire holds tens of thousands of clones, with about four fifths as singletons. For these receptors, no antigen is known. This specimen consisted of CD4+ T cells from PBMCs cultured with a peptide pool, obtained before COVID-19 vaccination. These receptor sequences come from a human donor who had a prior SARS-CoV-2 infection.

This rearrangement joins TRBV7-2 to TRBJ2-1; D is unclear. Germline CDR1 is SGHTA and CDR2 is FQGNSA. The CDR3 is 13 residues long. Trimming took 4 bases from V and 2 from J, leaving 6 bases between them. CDR3 loop: CASSSTPYNEQFF. The CDR3 DNA is TGTGCCAGCAGCTCGACGCCCTACAATGAGCAGTTCTTC.

This clone has a handful of counts. The rearrangement joins TRBV7-3 to TRBJ2-7, with 10 bases fitting TRBD1. In germline, CDR1 is SGHTA, CDR2 FQGTGA. V lost 5 bases and J lost 5; bases outside the gene matches: 9. This CDR3 contains 15 residues. The CDR3 loop reads CASSPSTGGVDEQYF. For the CDR3, the DNA is TGTGCCAGCAGCCCCTCGACAGGGGGCGTCGACGAGCAGTACTTC.

The chain combines TRBV30 with TRBJ2-3; 8 positions match TRBD2. This CDR3 comprises 14 residues. Germline CDR1 reads GTSNPN; CDR2 reads SVGIG (reference sequence). V trimming: 4 bases; J trimming: 0 bases; junction bases outside the gene matches: 3. The CDR3 DNA is TGTGCCTGGAAAAGCGGGGGAAGCACAGATACGCAGTATTTT. Its protein is CAWKSGGSTDTQYF.

The chain employs TRBV7-3 and TRBJ2-2; 13 bases line up with TRBD2. The CDR3 is 17 residues long. The trim removed 6 bases at V and 8 bases at J, leaving 12 bases unmatched. The germline V gene has CDR1 SGHTA and CDR2 FQGTGA. The CDR3 DNA sequence: TGTGCCAGCAGTCCACAAAATCAACTAGCGGGAGGGGGGGAGCTGTTTTTT. The encoded protein is CASSPQNQLAGGGELFF.

This clone was picked up one time. The chain uses TRBV5-1 and TRBJ2-7; 8 bases align to TRBD1. J lost 2 bases, V lost 3 bases, and 10 bases had no gene match. Per the germline V gene, CDR1 is SGHRS and CDR2 is YFSETQ. The CDR3 has 16 residues. CDR3 bases: TGCGCCAGCAGCTGGGGGCCGACAGGGGAAACCTACGAGCAGTACTTC. Translation: CASSWGPTGETYEQYF.

The genes are TRBV7-9 and TRBJ2-5; D unresolved. The germline V and J ends were trimmed by 1 base and 0 bases, with 15 bases remaining between them. Germline loops: CDR1 SEHNR, CDR2 FQNEAQ (reference sequence). The CDR3 extends over 17 amino acids. Written as DNA, the CDR3 is TGTGCCAGCAGCTTAGATCCACTCACCGTGTACCAAGAGACCCAGTACTTC. Residues: CASSLDPLTVYQETQYF.

The rearrangement links TRBV5-1 to TRBJ2-7; D tentatively reads TRBD1 or TRBD2 (5 bases each). The CDR3 has 15 residues. Per germline, CDR1 SGHRS and CDR2 YFSETQ. V lost 7 bases and J lost 1, with 18 bases in between. The CDR3 spells CASCPVTEGSYEQYF. The CDR3 nucleotides read TGCGCCAGCTGCCCGGTGACAGAGGGGTCCTACGAGCAGTACTTC.

The chain carries TRBV23-1 and TRBJ2-2; D may be TRBD1 or TRBD2 (5 bases each). TRBV23-1 is given ORF status, its function remaining uncertain. Trimming pared 0 bases from V and 3 bases from J, leaving 20 bases between. CDR3 length equals 19 residues. The CDR3 nucleotides are TGCGCCAGCAGTCAATCTCGTCGCTGGGGGACGAACCACACCGGGGAGCTGTTTTTT. Its protein is CASSQSRRWGTNHTGELFF.

V and J are TRBV2 and TRBJ2-2; possibly TRBD2 for D (5 bases). The V gene lost 8 bases and the J gene lost 4 bases, with 14 bases spanning the gap. Germline assignment: CDR1 SNHLY and CDR2 FYNNEI. The CDR3 totals 14 residues. The CDR3 nucleotides are TGTGCCAGCGCGGGCTCCGAGCCCACCGGGGAGCTGTTTTTT. It yields the protein CASAGSEPTGELFF.

The J gene is TRBJ2-7, the V gene TRBV11-3; tentatively, D is TRBD1 (6 bases). The CDR3 runs 13 residues. Germline V gene lookup returns CDR1 SGHNT and CDR2 YENEEA. V lost 1 base and J lost 4, with 8 bases in between. CDR3 sequence reads: CASSLGQEYEQYF. The CDR3 bases are TGTGCCAGCAGCTTAGGACAGGAGTACGAGCAGTACTTC. Full variable domain (remainder filled in from reference TRBV11-3 and TRBJ2-7): EAGVVQSPRYKIIEKKQPVAFWCNPISGHNTLYWYLQNLGQGPELLIRYENEEAVDDSQLPKDRFSAERLKGVDSTLKIQPAELGDSAVYLCASSLGQEYEQYFGPGTRLTVT.

V usage is TRBV24-1 and J usage is TRBJ2-2; no clear D gene. V was cut by 7 bases and J by 0 bases, with 8 bases left in between. The germline gives CDR1 KGHDR, CDR2 SFDVKD. The CDR3 runs 14 residues. CDR3 sequence: CATRENTNTGELFF. The CDR3, as DNA: TGTGCCACCAGAGAAAATACGAACACCGGGGAGCTGTTTTTT.

The chain employs TRBV19 and TRBJ1-2; 9 nucleotides match TRBD1. The CDR3 consists of 16 residues. Germline CDR1 LNHDA, CDR2 SQIVND (reference sequence). V lost 5 bases, J lost 6 bases, and 13 bases stayed unmatched. CDR3 sequence reads: CASSQLTGTGLHGYTF. The CDR3 DNA is TGTGCCAGTAGTCAATTAACCGGGACAGGGCTTCATGGCTACACCTTC.